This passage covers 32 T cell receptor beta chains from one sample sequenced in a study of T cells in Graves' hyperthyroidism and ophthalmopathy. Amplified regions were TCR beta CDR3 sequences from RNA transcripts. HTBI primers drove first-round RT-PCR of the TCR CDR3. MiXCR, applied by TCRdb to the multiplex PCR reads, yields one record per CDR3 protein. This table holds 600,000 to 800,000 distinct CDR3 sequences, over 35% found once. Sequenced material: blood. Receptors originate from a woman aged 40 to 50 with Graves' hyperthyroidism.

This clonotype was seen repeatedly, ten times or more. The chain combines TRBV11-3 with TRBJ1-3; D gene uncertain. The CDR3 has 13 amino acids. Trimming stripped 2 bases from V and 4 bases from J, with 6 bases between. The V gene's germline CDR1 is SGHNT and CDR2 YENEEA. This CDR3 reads CASSLIGGNTIYF. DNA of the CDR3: TGTGCCAGCAGCTTAATTGGCGGAAACACCATATATTTT.

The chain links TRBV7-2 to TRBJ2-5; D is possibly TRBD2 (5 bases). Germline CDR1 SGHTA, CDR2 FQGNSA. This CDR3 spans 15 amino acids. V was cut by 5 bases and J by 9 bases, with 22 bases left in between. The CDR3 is CASSPLASSGLAQYF. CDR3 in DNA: TGTGCCAGCAGCCCCCTTGCATCTTCGGGATTGGCCCAGTACTTC.

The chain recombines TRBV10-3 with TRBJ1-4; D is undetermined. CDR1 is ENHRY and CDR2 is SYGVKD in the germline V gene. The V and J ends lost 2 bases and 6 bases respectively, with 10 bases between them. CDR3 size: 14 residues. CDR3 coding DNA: TGTGCCATCAGTGAGGGAAACGAGTATGAAAAACTGTTTTTT. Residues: CAISEGNEYEKLFF.

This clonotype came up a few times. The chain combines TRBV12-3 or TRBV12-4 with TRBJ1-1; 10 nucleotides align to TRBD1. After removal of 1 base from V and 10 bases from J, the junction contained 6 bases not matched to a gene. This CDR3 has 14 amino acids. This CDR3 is CASSLGDRGLGAFF. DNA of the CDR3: TGTGCCAGCAGTTTAGGGGACAGGGGTCTCGGAGCTTTCTTT.

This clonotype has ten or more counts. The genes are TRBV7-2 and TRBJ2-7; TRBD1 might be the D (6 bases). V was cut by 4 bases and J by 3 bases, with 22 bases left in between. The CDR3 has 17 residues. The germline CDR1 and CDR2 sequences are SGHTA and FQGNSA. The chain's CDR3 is CASSSPPWGHGNYEQYF. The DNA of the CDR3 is TGTGCCAGCAGCTCGCCACCCTGGGGACATGGAAACTACGAGCAGTACTTC. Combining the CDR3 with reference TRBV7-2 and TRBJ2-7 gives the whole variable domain GAGVSQSPSNKVTEKGKDVELRCDPISGHTALYWYRQSLGQGLEFLIYFQGNSAPDKSGLPSDRFSAERTGGSVSTLTIQRTQQEDSAVYLCASSSPPWGHGNYEQYFGPGTRLTVT.

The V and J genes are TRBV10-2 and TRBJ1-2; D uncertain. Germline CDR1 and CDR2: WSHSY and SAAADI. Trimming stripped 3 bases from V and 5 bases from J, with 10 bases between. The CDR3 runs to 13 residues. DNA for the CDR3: TGCGCCAGCAGTGACGGATCGTATTATGGCTACACCTTC. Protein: CASSDGSYYGYTF.

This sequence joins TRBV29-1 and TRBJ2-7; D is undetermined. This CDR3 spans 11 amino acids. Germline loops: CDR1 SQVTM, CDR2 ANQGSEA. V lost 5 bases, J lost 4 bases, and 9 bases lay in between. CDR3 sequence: CSVSPEYEQYF. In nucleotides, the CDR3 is TGCAGCGTTTCCCCAGAATACGAGCAGTACTTC.

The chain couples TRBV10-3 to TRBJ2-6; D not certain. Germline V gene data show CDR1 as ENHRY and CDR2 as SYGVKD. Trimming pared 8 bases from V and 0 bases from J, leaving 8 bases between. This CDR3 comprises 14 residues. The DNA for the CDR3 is TGTGCCATCCTGGTCGTCTCTGGGGCCAACGTCCTGACTTTC. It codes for CAILVVSGANVLTF.

Here the CDR3 reads CATSGGAGSNTGELFF. In DNA form, the CDR3 reads TGTGCCACCAGTGGGGGAGCGGGGTCGAACACCGGGGAGCTGTTTTTT. The chain uses TRBV24-1 and TRBJ2-2; 7 bases are a match to TRBD2. Germline-derived CDR1 and CDR2 are KGHDR and SFDVKD. The CDR3 has 16 residues. V trimming: 5 bases; J trimming: 0 bases; junction bases outside the gene matches: 5.

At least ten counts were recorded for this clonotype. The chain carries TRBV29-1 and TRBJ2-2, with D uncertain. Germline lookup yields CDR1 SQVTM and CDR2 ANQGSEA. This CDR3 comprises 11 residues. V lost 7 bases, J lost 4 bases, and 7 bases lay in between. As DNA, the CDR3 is TGCAGCGCGTTTCGCACCGGGGAGCTGTTTTTT. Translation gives CSAFRTGELFF.

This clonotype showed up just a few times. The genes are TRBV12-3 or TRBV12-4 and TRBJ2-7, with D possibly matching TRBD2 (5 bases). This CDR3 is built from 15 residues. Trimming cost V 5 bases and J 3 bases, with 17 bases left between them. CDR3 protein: CASSPLEVPDYEQYF. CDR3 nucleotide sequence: TGTGCCAGCAGTCCCCTGGAGGTTCCGGACTACGAGCAGTACTTC.

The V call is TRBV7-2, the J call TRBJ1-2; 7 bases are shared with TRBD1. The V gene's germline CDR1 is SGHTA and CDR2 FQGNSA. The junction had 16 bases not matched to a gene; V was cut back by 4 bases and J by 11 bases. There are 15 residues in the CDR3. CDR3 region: CASSSREGPQGVYTF. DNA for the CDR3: TGTGCCAGCAGCTCCCGCGAGGGGCCCCAGGGGGTATACACCTTC.

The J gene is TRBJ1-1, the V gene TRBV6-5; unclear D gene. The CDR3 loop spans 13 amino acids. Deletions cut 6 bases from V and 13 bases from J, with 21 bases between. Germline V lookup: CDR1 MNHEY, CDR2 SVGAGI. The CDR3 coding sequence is TGTGCCAGCAGCCGGGAAGGTCGGTCCGAGGGTTTCTTT. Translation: CASSREGRSEGFF.

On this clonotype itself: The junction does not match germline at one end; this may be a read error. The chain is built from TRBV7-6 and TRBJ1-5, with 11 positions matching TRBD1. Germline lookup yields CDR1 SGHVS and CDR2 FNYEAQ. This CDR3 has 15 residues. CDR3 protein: CASSRGQGGNEPQHF. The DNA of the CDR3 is TGTGCCAGCAGCCGGGGACAGGGGGGCAATGAGCCCCAGCATTTT. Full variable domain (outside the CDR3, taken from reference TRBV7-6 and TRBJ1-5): GAGVSQSPRYKVTKRGQDVALRCDPISGHVSLYWYRQALGQGPEFLTYFNYEAQQDKSGLPNDRFSAERPEGSISTLTIQRTEQRDSAMYRCASSRGQGGNEPQHFGDGTRLSIL.

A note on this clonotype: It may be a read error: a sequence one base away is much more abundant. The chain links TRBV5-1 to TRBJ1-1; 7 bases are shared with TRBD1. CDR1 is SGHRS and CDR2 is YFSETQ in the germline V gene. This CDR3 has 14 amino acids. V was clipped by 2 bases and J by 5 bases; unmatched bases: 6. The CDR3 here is CASSFGGQRTEAFF. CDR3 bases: TGCGCCAGCAGCTTCGGGGGACAGCGGACTGAAGCTTTCTTT.

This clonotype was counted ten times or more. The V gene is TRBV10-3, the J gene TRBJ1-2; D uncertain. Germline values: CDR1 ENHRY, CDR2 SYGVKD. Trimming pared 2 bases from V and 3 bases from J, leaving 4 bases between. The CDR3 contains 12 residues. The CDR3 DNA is TGTGCCATCAGTGAGCAGGACTATGGCTACACCTTC. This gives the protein CAISEQDYGYTF.

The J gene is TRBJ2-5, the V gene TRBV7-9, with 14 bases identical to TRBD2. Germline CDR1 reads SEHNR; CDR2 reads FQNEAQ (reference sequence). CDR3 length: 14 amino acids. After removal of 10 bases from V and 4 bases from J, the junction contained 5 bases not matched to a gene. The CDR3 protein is CATRLAGGLETQYF. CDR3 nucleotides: TGTGCCACCCGACTAGCGGGGGGGCTAGAGACCCAGTACTTC.

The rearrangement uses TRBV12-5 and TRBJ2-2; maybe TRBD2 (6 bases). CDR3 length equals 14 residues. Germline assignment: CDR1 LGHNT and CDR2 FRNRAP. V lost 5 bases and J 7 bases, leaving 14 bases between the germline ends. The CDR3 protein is CASGTSISGGELFF. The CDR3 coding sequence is TGTGCTAGTGGTACCAGTATTAGCGGCGGGGAGCTGTTTTTT.

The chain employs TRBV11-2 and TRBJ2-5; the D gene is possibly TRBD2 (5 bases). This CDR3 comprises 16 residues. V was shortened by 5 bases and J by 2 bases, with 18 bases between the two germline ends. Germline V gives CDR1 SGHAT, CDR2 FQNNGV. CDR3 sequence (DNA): TGTGCCAGCAGCCGGACTCCAGCGGCTAGGCAAGAGACCCAGTACTTC. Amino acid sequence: CASSRTPAARQETQYF.

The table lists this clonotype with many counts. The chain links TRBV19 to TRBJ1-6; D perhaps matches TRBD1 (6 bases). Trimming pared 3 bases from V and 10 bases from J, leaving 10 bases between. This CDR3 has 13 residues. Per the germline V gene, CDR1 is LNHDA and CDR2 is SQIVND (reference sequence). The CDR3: CASSITGNSPLHF. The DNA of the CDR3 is TGTGCCAGTAGTATTACAGGGAACTCACCCCTCCACTTT.

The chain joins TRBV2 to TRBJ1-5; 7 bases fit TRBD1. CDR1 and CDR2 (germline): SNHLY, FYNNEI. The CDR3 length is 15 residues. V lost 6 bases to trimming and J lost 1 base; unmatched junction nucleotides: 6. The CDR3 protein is CASRSTGRSNQPQHF. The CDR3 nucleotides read TGTGCCAGCAGATCGACAGGGCGAAGCAATCAGCCCCAGCATTTT.

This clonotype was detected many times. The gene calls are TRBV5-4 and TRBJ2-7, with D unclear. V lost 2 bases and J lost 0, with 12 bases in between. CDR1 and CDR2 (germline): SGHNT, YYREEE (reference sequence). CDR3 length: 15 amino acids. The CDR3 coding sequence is TGTGCCAGCAGCTTAGGTGGTGCCAGCTCCTACGAGCAGTACTTC. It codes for CASSLGGASSYEQYF.

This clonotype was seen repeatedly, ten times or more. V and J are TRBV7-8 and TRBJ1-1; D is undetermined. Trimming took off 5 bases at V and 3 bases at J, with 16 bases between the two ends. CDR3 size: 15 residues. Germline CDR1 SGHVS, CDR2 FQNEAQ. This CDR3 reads CASSSHWTVDTEAFF. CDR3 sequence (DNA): TGTGCCAGCAGCAGTCACTGGACTGTGGACACTGAAGCTTTCTTT. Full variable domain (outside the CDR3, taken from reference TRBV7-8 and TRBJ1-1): GAGVSQSPRYKVAKRGQDVALRCDPISGHVSLFWYQQALGQGPEFLTYFQNEAQLDKSGLPSDRFFAERPEGSVSTLKIQRTQQEDSAVYLCASSSHWTVDTEAFFGQGTRLTVV.

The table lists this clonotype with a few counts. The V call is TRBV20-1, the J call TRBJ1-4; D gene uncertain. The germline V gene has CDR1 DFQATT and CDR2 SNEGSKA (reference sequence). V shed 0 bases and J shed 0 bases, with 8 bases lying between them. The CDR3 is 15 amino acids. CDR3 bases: TGCAGTGCTAGAGATCATGGGGCAACTAATGAAAAACTGTTTTTT. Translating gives CSARDHGATNEKLFF.

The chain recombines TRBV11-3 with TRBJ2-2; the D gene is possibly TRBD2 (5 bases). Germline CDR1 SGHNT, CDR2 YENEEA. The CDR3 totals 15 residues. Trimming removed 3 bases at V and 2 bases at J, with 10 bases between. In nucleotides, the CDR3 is TGTGCCAGCAGCTTTTACGGGGAAAACACCGGGGAGCTGTTTTTT. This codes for CASSFYGENTGELFF.

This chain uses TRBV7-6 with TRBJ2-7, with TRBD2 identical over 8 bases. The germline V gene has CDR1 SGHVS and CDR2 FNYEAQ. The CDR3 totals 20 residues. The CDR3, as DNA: TGTGCTAGCTTTTCGATCCCGTTATGCCTCCAGCGGGAGCCGCTCTACGAGCAGTACTTC. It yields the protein CASFSIPLCLQREPLYEQYF.

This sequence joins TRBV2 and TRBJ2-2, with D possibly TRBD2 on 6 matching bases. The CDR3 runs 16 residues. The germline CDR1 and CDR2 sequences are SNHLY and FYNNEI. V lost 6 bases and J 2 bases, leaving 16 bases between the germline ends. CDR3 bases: TGTGCCAGCAGACCGTTTGAGGGAGGCAACACCGGGGAGCTGTTTTTT. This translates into CASRPFEGGNTGELFF.

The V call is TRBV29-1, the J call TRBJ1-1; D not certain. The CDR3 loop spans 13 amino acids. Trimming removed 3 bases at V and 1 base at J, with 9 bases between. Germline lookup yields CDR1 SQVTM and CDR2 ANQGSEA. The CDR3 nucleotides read TGCAGCGTTGACTGGGAGACGAACACTGAAGCTTTCTTT. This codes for CSVDWETNTEAFF. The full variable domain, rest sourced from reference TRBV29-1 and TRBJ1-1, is SAVISQKPSRDICQRGTSLTIQCQVDSQVTMMFWYRQQPGQSLTLIATANQGSEATYESGFVIDKFPISRPNLTFSTLTVSNMSPEDSSIYLCSVDWETNTEAFFGQGTRLTVV.

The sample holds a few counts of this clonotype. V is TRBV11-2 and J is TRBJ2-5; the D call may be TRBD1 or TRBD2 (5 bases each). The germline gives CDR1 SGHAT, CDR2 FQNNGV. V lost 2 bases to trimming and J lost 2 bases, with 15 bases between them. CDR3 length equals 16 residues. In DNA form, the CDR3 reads TGTGCCAGCAGCTTAAAAAACTGGGACGCACAAGAGACCCAGTACTTC. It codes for CASSLKNWDAQETQYF.

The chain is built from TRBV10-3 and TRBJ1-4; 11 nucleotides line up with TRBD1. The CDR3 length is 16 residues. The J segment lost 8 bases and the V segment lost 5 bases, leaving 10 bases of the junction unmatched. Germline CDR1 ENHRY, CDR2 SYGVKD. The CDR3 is CAISYSSGTGGEKLFF. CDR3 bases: TGTGCCATCAGTTATTCGTCCGGGACAGGGGGAGAAAAACTGTTTTTT.

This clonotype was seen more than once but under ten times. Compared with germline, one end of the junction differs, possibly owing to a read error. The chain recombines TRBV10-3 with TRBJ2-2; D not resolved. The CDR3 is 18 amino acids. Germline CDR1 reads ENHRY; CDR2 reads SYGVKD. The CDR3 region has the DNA TGTGCCAGCAGTTACTCGATCACTACATTCATGGGTGCCGGGGAGCTGTTTTTT. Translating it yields CASSYSITTFMGAGELFF.

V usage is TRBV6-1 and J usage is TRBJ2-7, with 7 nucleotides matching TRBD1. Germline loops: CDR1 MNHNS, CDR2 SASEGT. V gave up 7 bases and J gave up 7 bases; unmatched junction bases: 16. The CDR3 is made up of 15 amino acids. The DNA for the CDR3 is TGTGCCAGCATCGTTAGGGGGACAGACCTTGGGGAGCAGTACTTC. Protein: CASIVRGTDLGEQYF.